This TCR beta chain was recorded in a study of low-dose radiotherapy and immunotherapy resistance in tumors. Study information: The regimen for patients comprised intravenous nivolumab 240 mg every two weeks plus intravenous ipilimumab 1 mg/kg every six weeks.

Germline assignment: CDR1 MGHRA and CDR2 YSYEKL. The CDR3 is 19 residues long. The V and J ends lost 2 bases and 10 bases, in that order; junction bases with no gene match: 21. The time point is: before trial treatment. Donors received nivolumab, ipilimumab, aspirin, low-dose cyclophosphamide and low-dose radiotherapy. Alpha and beta chains were covered, as first-strand cDNA relied on TRAV- and TRBV-specific primers. Both a constant-region primer and a V-primer adapter served to amplify TCRs across roughly 20 PCR cycles. TCRdb reprocessed the reads via MiXCR and lists one record per CDR3 protein. The table lists tens of thousands of distinct CDR3 sequences, around 27% of them singletons. Comment on this clonotype: It differs at one base from a far larger clone, so likely a read error.

The chain links TRBV4-1 to TRBJ2-1, with 9 nucleotides matching TRBD2. The receptor was isolated from a male donor with rectosigmoid adenocarcinoma. Sequencing was performed on PBMCs, taken before treatment. The CDR3 region is CASSQYPGLAGLAAYEQFF. The CDR3 DNA reads TGCGCCAGCAGCCAATACCCCGGGCTAGCGGGACTGGCCGCCTACGAGCAGTTCTTC.